The clone carrying this TCR beta chain was counted ten times or more. Its specificity is not known. This sample is drawn from a study of CD8 T cells in ankylosing spondylitis. Study findings and constraints: Matched ankylosing spondylitis synovial fluid reportedly contained a significantly enriched population of disease-linked clones. About 8 highly homologous variants made up a TCR beta motif, and this motif appeared characteristic of ankylosing spondylitis blood.

Making use of molecular barcodes, quantitative 5'-RACE generated TCR beta libraries. Using its own MiXCR run on the 5' RACE reads, TCRdb lists one record per CDR3 protein. Found here are roughly 86,000 distinct CDR3 sequences, 8.5% to 9% of them singletons; the top ten hold about 4.6%. Germline V gene data show CDR1 as LNHNV and CDR2 as YYDKDF (reference sequence). The V gene lost 0 bases and the J gene lost 3 bases, with 11 bases spanning the gap. This CDR3 comprises 15 residues. The TCR originated in a male donor with ankylosing spondylitis or in good health (not recorded which). Material: blood, either unsorted or a sorted T cell fraction (not recorded which). This chain connects TRBV15 to TRBJ1-2; D may be TRBD1 (5 bases). The CDR3 loop is CATSREQRGDYGYTF. Here the CDR3 DNA reads TGTGCCACCAGCAGAGAACAGAGGGGAGACTATGGCTACACCTTC.